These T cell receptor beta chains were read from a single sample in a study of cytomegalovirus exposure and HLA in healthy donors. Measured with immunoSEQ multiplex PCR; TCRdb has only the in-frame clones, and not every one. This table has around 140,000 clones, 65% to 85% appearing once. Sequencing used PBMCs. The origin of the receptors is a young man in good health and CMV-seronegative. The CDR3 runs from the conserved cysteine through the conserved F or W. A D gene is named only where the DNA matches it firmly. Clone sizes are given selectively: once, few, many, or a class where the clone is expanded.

CDR3aa: CASSRGLVGADTQYF
CDR3nt: TGTGCCAGTAGTAGGGGACTAGTAGGGGCAGATACGCAGTATTTT
d_gene: TRBD2
abundance: .
v_gene: TRBV19
len: 15
j_gene: TRBJ2-3

CDR3aa: CASSSRQFQNYGYTF
CDR3nt: TGTGCCAGCAGTTCACGACAGTTCCAAAACTATGGCTACACCTTC
d_gene: .
abundance: .
v_gene: TRBV6-5
len: 15
j_gene: TRBJ1-2

CDR3aa: CASSPGTTATDTQYF
CDR3nt: TGTGCCAGCAGCCCAGGGACAACCGCCACAGATACGCAGTATTTT
d_gene: .
abundance: .
v_gene: TRBV7-9
len: 15
j_gene: TRBJ2-3

CDR3aa: CASSSPGTSGTYEQYF
CDR3nt: TGCGCCAGCAGCTCCCCAGGGACTAGCGGGACCTACGAGCAGTACTTC
d_gene: TRBD2
abundance: .
v_gene: TRBV4-1
len: 16
j_gene: TRBJ2-7

CDR3aa: CASSQVQGTAEKLFF
CDR3nt: TGCGCCAGCAGCCAAGTACAGGGAACTGCTGAAAAACTGTTTTTT
d_gene: .
abundance: few
v_gene: TRBV4-1
len: 15
j_gene: TRBJ1-4

CDR3aa: CSVPDRWGREANYGYTF
CDR3nt: TGCAGCGTCCCCGACAGGTGGGGGCGGGAGGCCAACTATGGCTACACCTTC
d_gene: .
abundance: few
v_gene: TRBV29-1
len: 17
j_gene: TRBJ1-2

CDR3aa: CSAWADTGELFF
CDR3nt: TGCAGCGCTTGGGCCGACACCGGGGAGCTGTTTTTT
d_gene: .
abundance: .
v_gene: TRBV29-1
len: 12
j_gene: TRBJ2-2

CDR3aa: CASSDSGRDFYNEQFF
CDR3nt: TGCGCCAGCAGTGACAGCGGGAGGGACTTTTACAATGAGCAGTTCTTC
d_gene: TRBD2
abundance: once
v_gene: TRBV10-1
len: 16
j_gene: TRBJ2-1

CDR3aa: CASSLTGGINYGYTF
CDR3nt: TGCGCCAGCAGCCTTACAGGGGGCATCAACTATGGCTACACCTTC
d_gene: TRBD1
abundance: .
v_gene: TRBV5-1
len: 15
j_gene: TRBJ1-2

CDR3aa: CAWSAGLAGRHEQFF
CDR3nt: TGTGCCTGGAGCGCAGGACTAGCGGGAAGGCATGAGCAGTTCTTC
d_gene: TRBD2
abundance: once
v_gene: TRBV30
len: 15
j_gene: TRBJ2-1